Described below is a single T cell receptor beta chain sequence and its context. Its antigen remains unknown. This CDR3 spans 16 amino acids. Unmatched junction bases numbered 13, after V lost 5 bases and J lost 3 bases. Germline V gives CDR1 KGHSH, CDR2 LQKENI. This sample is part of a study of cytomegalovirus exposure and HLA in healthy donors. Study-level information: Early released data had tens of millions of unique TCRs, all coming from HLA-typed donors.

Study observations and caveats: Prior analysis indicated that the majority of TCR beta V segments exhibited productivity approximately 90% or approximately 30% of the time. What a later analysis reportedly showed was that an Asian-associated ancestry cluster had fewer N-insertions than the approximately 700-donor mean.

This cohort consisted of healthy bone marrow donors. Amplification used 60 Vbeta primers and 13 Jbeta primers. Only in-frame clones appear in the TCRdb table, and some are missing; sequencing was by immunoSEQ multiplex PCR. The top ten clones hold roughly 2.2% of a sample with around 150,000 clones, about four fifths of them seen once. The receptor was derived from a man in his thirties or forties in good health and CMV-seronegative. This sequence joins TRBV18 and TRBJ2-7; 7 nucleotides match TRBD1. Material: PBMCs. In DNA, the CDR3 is TGTGCCAGCTCATCCACGAGGGGGCGCGAGGGCTACGAGCAGTACTTC. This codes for CASSSTRGREGYEQYF. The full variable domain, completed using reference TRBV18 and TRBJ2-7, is NAGVMQNPRHLVRRRGQEARLRCSPMKGHSHVYWYRQLPEEGLKFMVYLQKENIIDESGMPKERFSAEFPKEGPSILRIQQVVRGDSAAYFCASSSTRGREGYEQYFGPGTRLTVT.